The source of this T cell receptor (beta chain) is a study of beta chain features in type 1 diabetes. General study points: There was a moderate but significant shortening of TCRB CDR3s in all four CD4+ subsets of Type 1 diabetes patients.

The table lists this clone with a few counts. Its cognate antigen is unknown. cDNA synthesis used the whole RNA isolate, giving expressed TCRB sequences. The data were produced by immunoSEQ multiplex PCR, yet TCRdb's version contains in-frame clones alone and is incomplete. The sample records 120,000 to 150,000 clones, about an eighth being singletons. The V and J ends lost 8 bases and 5 bases respectively, with 19 bases between them. The CDR3 runs 14 residues. Germline values: CDR1 MNHNS, CDR2 SASEGT. The V call is TRBV6-1, the J call TRBJ2-7; D is perhaps TRBD2 (6 bases). This receptor was identified in a man younger than 30 with type 1 diabetes. The sample comprised central memory CD4+ T cells from blood. The CDR3 region is CASVAGTGVHEQYF. As DNA, the CDR3 is TGTGCCAGCGTGGCCGGGACGGGGGTCCACGAGCAGTACTTC.